This entry lists 30 T cell receptor beta chains sequenced from one sample in a study of resident and recirculating memory T cells in vitiligo. Sequencing used immunoSEQ multiplex PCR; TCRdb keeps in-frame clones, though not all of them. The repertoire consists of around 43,000 clones, with 80% to 95% occurring once and the leading ten covering more than 3.5%. Sequenced material: blood. The receptors here all came from a male donor with vitiligo.

The chain joins TRBV10-3 to TRBJ1-5; tentative D call: TRBD1 (5 bases). V was trimmed by 0 bases and J by 2 bases, leaving 8 bases between them. Germline V gives CDR1 ENHRY, CDR2 SYGVKD. This CDR3 contains 15 residues. This CDR3 reads CAISESWGGNQPQHF. Here the CDR3 DNA reads TGTGCCATCAGTGAGTCTTGGGGCGGCAATCAGCCCCAGCATTTT.

The chain links TRBV7-6 to TRBJ2-3; TRBD1 aligns across 8 bases. V lost 5 bases to trimming and J lost 6 bases; unmatched junction nucleotides: 7. Germline V gene data show CDR1 as SGHVS and CDR2 as FNYEAQ. The CDR3 is 14 residues long. The CDR3 sequence is CASSPRGPRDTQYF. The CDR3 coding sequence is TGTGCCAGCAGCCCCAGGGGGCCCCGGGATACGCAGTATTTT. Looking up the rest from reference TRBV7-6 and TRBJ2-3 gives the full variable domain: GAGVSQSPRYKVTKRGQDVALRCDPISGHVSLYWYRQALGQGPEFLTYFNYEAQQDKSGLPNDRFSAERPEGSISTLTIQRTEQRDSAMYRCASSPRGPRDTQYFGPGTRLTVL.

This chain links TRBV5-1 with TRBJ1-2, with D hard to call. This CDR3 region has 13 residues. In germline, CDR1 is SGHRS, CDR2 YFSETQ. The V and J ends lost 2 bases and 4 bases respectively, with 9 bases between them. CDR3 DNA: TGCGCCAGCAGCTTTGAGAAAACCTATGGCTACACCTTC. Translating it yields CASSFEKTYGYTF.

The rearrangement joins TRBV30 to TRBJ1-2; D perhaps matches TRBD1 (6 bases). The CDR3 runs to 12 residues. CDR1 and CDR2 (germline): GTSNPN, SVGIG (reference sequence). Between the trimmed V and J ends, which lost 5 bases and 5 bases, there was a span of 12 bases. CDR3 nucleotide sequence: TGTGCCTGGTCTACAGGACAGTATGGCTACACCTTC. It specifies CAWSTGQYGYTF.

This chain uses TRBV7-3 with TRBJ2-2, with a possible D match to TRBD1 (6 bases). Trimming removed 0 bases at V and 8 bases at J, with 10 bases between. CDR1 is SGHTA and CDR2 is FQGTGA in the germline V gene. This CDR3 contains 14 residues. In nucleotides, the CDR3 is TGTGCCAGCAGCTTAACCTTACAGGGTGGGGAGCTGTTTTTT. Translated: CASSLTLQGGELFF.

This clone was seen only once. The chain joins TRBV7-9 to TRBJ1-2; TRBD1 aligns across 12 bases. V was pared by 4 bases and J by 4 bases, with 10 bases of the junction left unmatched. This CDR3 comprises 17 residues. Germline assignment: CDR1 SEHNR and CDR2 FQNEAQ (reference sequence). CDR3: CASSSRDRGRVSYGYTF. Written as DNA, the CDR3 is TGTGCCAGCAGCTCCAGGGACAGGGGGCGCGTAAGCTATGGCTACACCTTC.

The chain employs TRBV4-3 and TRBJ2-7; 8 nucleotides line up with TRBD1. Germline CDR1 LGHNA, CDR2 YSLEER. J was trimmed by 6 bases and V by 3 bases; bases with no gene match: 4. CDR3 size: 13 residues. Here the CDR3 DNA reads TGCGCCAGCAGCCACGTCGGACAGGGCGAGCAGTACTTC. Protein sequence: CASSHVGQGEQYF.

This clone was recorded only once. The genes are TRBV5-4 and TRBJ2-3, with 11 bases fitting TRBD2. V gave up 3 bases and J gave up 0 bases; unmatched junction bases: 15. This CDR3 comprises 20 residues. The germline gives CDR1 SGHNT, CDR2 YYREEE (reference sequence). The CDR3 region is CASSWRLAGGASTSTDTQYF. The CDR3 DNA is TGTGCCAGCAGCTGGAGGCTAGCGGGGGGCGCATCGACTAGCACAGATACGCAGTATTTT.

The chain couples TRBV15 to TRBJ2-1, with 10 positions matching TRBD2. Germline assignment: CDR1 LNHNV and CDR2 YYDKDF (reference sequence). The V segment lost 6 bases and the J segment 0 bases; nucleotides outside the gene matches: 5. The CDR3 spans 16 residues. The CDR3 DNA reads TGTGCCACCAGTAGGGAGCGGGGGGGCTCCTACAATGAGCAGTTCTTC. Translating gives CATSRERGGSYNEQFF.

The gene calls are TRBV6-5 and TRBJ1-3; a weak D match, TRBD1 (5 bases). Germline CDR1 is MNHEY and CDR2 is SVGAGI. This CDR3 region has 15 residues. The V gene lost 2 bases and the J gene lost 3 bases, with 11 bases spanning the gap. The CDR3 nucleotides read TGTGCCAGCAGTTACAACACAGGTTATGGAAACACCATATATTTT. Encoded protein: CASSYNTGYGNTIYF.

Judged by abundance, this clone is medium-sized. The chain links TRBV6-4 to TRBJ2-1; TRBD2 agrees at 10 bases. The CDR3 is 16 amino acids. V was clipped by 0 bases and J by 8 bases; unmatched bases: 7. The germline V gene has CDR1 MRHNA and CDR2 SNTAGT. The CDR3 loop is CASSDSPSGGPDEQFF. The CDR3 region has the DNA TGTGCCAGCAGTGACTCGCCTAGCGGGGGCCCCGATGAGCAGTTCTTC.

This clone has a single count. The chain couples TRBV19 to TRBJ1-2; 8 bases are a match to TRBD1. The V gene's germline CDR1 is LNHDA and CDR2 SQIVND (reference sequence). The CDR3 spans 13 residues. J lost 4 bases, V lost 4 bases, and 2 bases had no gene match. The DNA of the CDR3 is TGTGCCAGTAGTAGCGGACAGGGCTATGGCTACACCTTC. It yields the protein CASSSGQGYGYTF.

CDR3: CASIFSGGPHTEAFF. CDR3 coding DNA: TGTGCCAGCATTTTTTCGGGTGGCCCCCACACTGAAGCTTTCTTT. The chain is built from TRBV6-5 and TRBJ1-1; no clear D gene. CDR1 and CDR2 (germline): MNHEY, SVGAGI. CDR3 length equals 15 residues. Trimming removed 7 bases at V and 3 bases at J, with 18 bases between.

The CDR3 protein is CASTLDREDNGYTF. In DNA form, the CDR3 reads TGTGCCAGTACCCTGGACAGGGAGGATAATGGCTACACCTTC. The V and J genes are TRBV19 and TRBJ1-2; 8 bases fit TRBD1. The CDR3 has 14 amino acids. CDR1 is LNHDA and CDR2 is SQIVND in the germline V gene (reference sequence). The V segment lost 7 bases and the J segment 6 bases; nucleotides outside the gene matches: 10.

J is TRBJ2-3 and V is TRBV7-3; D ambiguous. The CDR3 consists of 14 residues. CDR1 and CDR2 from the germline V gene are SGHTA and FQGTGA. Trimming removed 1 base from V and 1 base from J, with 6 bases in between. This chain's CDR3 is CASSLIAGTDTQYF. The CDR3 region has the DNA TGTGCCAGCAGCTTAATCGCGGGCACAGATACGCAGTATTTT.

J is TRBJ2-7 and V is TRBV2; 9 bases match TRBD1. Germline loops: CDR1 SNHLY, CDR2 FYNNEI. J was trimmed by 4 bases and V by 0 bases; bases with no gene match: 4. The CDR3 is 15 residues long. CDR3 residues: CASSEAGTGIYEQYF. The CDR3 DNA reads TGTGCCAGCAGTGAAGCCGGGACAGGGATTTACGAGCAGTACTTC.

V usage is TRBV5-1 and J usage is TRBJ2-1; 8 nucleotides align to TRBD1. Looked up from germline, CDR1 is SGHRS and CDR2 is YFSETQ. The CDR3 is 15 amino acids. Trimming at V came to 4 bases and at J to 7 bases, leaving 10 bases not matched to a gene. The CDR3 coding sequence is TGCGCCAGCAGCCCAGGGACAGGCTTTGGAAATGAGCAGTTCTTC. It encodes CASSPGTGFGNEQFF.

This chain uses TRBV5-1 with TRBJ2-1; 12 nucleotides agree with TRBD2. CDR1 SGHRS and CDR2 YFSETQ come from the germline V gene. The CDR3 extends over 18 amino acids. With 2 bases clipped from V and 3 bases from J, the junction kept 9 bases outside the gene matches. The CDR3 protein is CASSFGASGGAVYNEQFF. DNA for the CDR3: TGCGCCAGCAGCTTTGGGGCTAGCGGGGGGGCCGTCTACAATGAGCAGTTCTTC.

The chain combines TRBV2 with TRBJ2-2, with D perhaps matching TRBD1 (5 bases). Trimming removed 7 bases from V and 3 bases from J, with 12 bases in between. The CDR3 consists of 14 residues. Germline CDR1 SNHLY, CDR2 FYNNEI. The CDR3 here is CASKGRRDTGELFF. CDR3 bases: TGTGCCAGCAAGGGGCGAAGGGACACCGGGGAGCTGTTTTTT. Together with reference TRBV2 and TRBJ2-2, the CDR3 gives the full variable domain: EPEVTQTPSHQVTQMGQEVILRCVPISNHLYFYWYRQILGQKVEFLVSFYNNEISEKSEIFDDQFSVERPDGSNFTLKIRSTKLEDSAMYFCASKGRRDTGELFFGEGSRLTVL.

This chain links TRBV11-3 with TRBJ2-3, with a tentative D call TRBD2 (5 bases). The V and J ends lost 4 bases and 3 bases respectively, with 11 bases between them. The CDR3 has 14 residues. The germline CDR1 and CDR2 sequences are SGHNT and YENEEA. The CDR3 loop is CASSSDYNTDTQYF. The CDR3 DNA sequence: TGTGCCAGCAGCTCTGACTACAATACAGATACGCAGTATTTT.

The chain carries TRBV30 and TRBJ1-3; D remains ambiguous. CDR1 and CDR2 from the germline V gene are GTSNPN and SVGIG (reference sequence). The V gene lost 1 base and the J gene lost 4 bases, with 11 bases spanning the gap. This CDR3 has 14 residues. CDR3 in amino acids: CAWSGSGKGNTIYF. In nucleotides, the CDR3 is TGTGCCTGGAGTGGAAGCGGTAAAGGAAACACCATATATTTT. Full variable domain (rest looked up from reference TRBV30 and TRBJ1-3): SQTIHQWPATLVQPVGSPLSLECTVEGTSNPNLYWYRQAAGRGLQLLFYSVGIGQISSEVPQNLSASRPQDRQFILSSKKLLLSDSGFYLCAWSGSGKGNTIYFGEGSWLTVV.

V gene TRBV21-1 combines with J gene TRBJ2-7; the listed D gene, TRBD2, was not tested against the DNA. TRBV21-1 is assigned pseudogene status. The CDR3 consists of 16 residues. This CDR3 reads CASSASSGVTSYEQYF. CDR3 bases: TGTGCCAGCAGCGCTTCTAGCGGGGTAACCTCCTACGAGCAGTACTTC.

About this clone: At one of its ends the junction is not consistent with the germline gene, which may arise from a read error. The chain combines TRBV10-3 with TRBJ1-2, with D unclear. This CDR3 is built from 15 residues. Per the germline V gene, CDR1 is ENHRY and CDR2 is SYGVKD. CDR3 residues: CAISDTGSANYGYTF. In DNA form, the CDR3 reads TGTGCCATAAGTGATACGGGGTCAGCTAACTATGGCTACACCTTC.

The chain combines TRBV5-6 with TRBJ2-1; TRBD1 is a possible D gene (5 bases). Trimming took 0 bases from V and 1 from J, leaving 11 bases between them. The CDR3 extends over 16 amino acids. Germline assignment: CDR1 SGHDT and CDR2 YYEEEE. The CDR3 nucleotides are TGTGCCAGCAGCTTGGAAGGGGCAGGGTCCTACAATGAGCAGTTCTTC. This sequence encodes CASSLEGAGSYNEQFF.

V is TRBV9 and J is TRBJ2-7; the match to TRBD2 covers 14 bases. CDR3 size: 15 residues. Germline CDR1 is SGDLS and CDR2 is YYNGEE. J gave up 4 bases and V 4 bases, and 4 bases lay outside the gene matches. DNA of the CDR3: TGTGCCAGCAGCCCTGGGACTAGCGGGGGATACGAGCAGTACTTC. Translation gives CASSPGTSGGYEQYF.

V gene TRBV7-2 combines with J gene TRBJ1-2; D unclear. Germline-derived CDR1 and CDR2 are SGHTA and FQGNSA. The CDR3 runs 12 residues. With 5 bases removed from V and 4 bases from J, the gap between germline ends came to 8 bases. CDR3 region: CASSQDVYGYTF. Written as DNA, the CDR3 is TGTGCCAGCAGCCAGGATGTCTATGGCTACACCTTC.

The CDR3 bases are TGTGCCAGCAACCTTCCAGGGGTGAACACTGAAGCTTTCTTT. Translating it yields CASNLPGVNTEAFF. The V and J genes are TRBV6-1 and TRBJ1-1; tentatively, D is TRBD1 (6 bases). The CDR3 extends over 14 amino acids. V was cut by 7 bases and J by 0 bases, with 12 bases left in between. Germline values: CDR1 MNHNS, CDR2 SASEGT.

A few counts support this clone. This rearrangement joins TRBV5-1 to TRBJ2-3, with TRBD2 as a possible D gene (7 bases). The CDR3 has 16 residues. Germline V gene data show CDR1 as SGHRS and CDR2 as YFSETQ. The ends were cut back, 3 bases at V and 1 base at J, with 15 bases in the middle. CDR3 DNA: TGCGCCAGCAGCTGGAGGGGGGGGGAAGGCACAGATACGCAGTATTTT. Translated, it gives CASSWRGGEGTDTQYF. Variable domain in full (rest from reference TRBV5-1 and TRBJ2-3): KAGVTQTPRYLIKTRGQQVTLSCSPISGHRSVSWYQQTPGQGLQFLFEYFSETQRNKGNFPGRFSGRQFSNSRSEMNVSTLELGDSALYLCASSWRGGEGTDTQYFGPGTRLTVL.

CDR3 nucleotides: TGTGCCAGCAGTTACGAGGGTTCCTACGAGCAGTACTTC. Translation gives CASSYEGSYEQYF. The chain uses TRBV6-5 and TRBJ2-7; D may be TRBD2 (5 bases). The CDR3 consists of 13 residues. V was cut by 2 bases and J by 1 base, with 6 bases left in between. CDR1 and CDR2 (germline): MNHEY, SVGAGI.

This clone was picked up a small number of times. The chain employs TRBV2 and TRBJ1-2; D gene uncertain. Germline lookup yields CDR1 SNHLY and CDR2 FYNNEI. Between the trimmed V and J ends, which lost 1 base and 5 bases, there was a span of 11 bases. CDR3 length: 14 amino acids. The CDR3 region is CASSEGAGDYGYTF. CDR3 nucleotides: TGTGCCAGCAGTGAAGGGGCAGGCGATTATGGCTACACCTTC.